The sequence of this T cell receptor beta chain was determined in a study of cytomegalovirus exposure and HLA in healthy donors. The overall study: There were 90 million to 130 million unique TCR beta sequences, drawn from 200 million or so T cells, in an earlier analysis.

As to this clone: Its antigen is unidentified.

The study ran its PCR with 60 Vbeta and 13 Jbeta primers. The repertoire was sequenced with immunoSEQ multiplex PCR; TCRdb's copy has only in-frame clones and lacks some. The sample yields 95,000 to 150,000 clones, less than 80% seen once. Study findings and constraints: One cluster of highly shared sequence variants probably arose as a sequencing artifact. The CMV antigen specificity of a few CMV-associated chains was confirmed through in vitro analysis. Prior analysis indicated that the majority of TCR beta V segments exhibited productivity approximately 87% or approximately 30% of the time.

Trimming removed 8 bases from V and 8 bases from J, with 3 bases in between. Germline-derived CDR1 and CDR2 are SNHLY and FYNNEI. The CDR3 is 8 residues long. This TCR derives from a man aged 30 to 39 in good health and CMV-seronegative. Sequencing used PBMCs. The V gene is TRBV2, the J gene TRBJ1-1, with D unresolved. The CDR3 region is CASLEAFF. In DNA, the CDR3 is TGTGCCAGCCTCGAAGCTTTCTTT.